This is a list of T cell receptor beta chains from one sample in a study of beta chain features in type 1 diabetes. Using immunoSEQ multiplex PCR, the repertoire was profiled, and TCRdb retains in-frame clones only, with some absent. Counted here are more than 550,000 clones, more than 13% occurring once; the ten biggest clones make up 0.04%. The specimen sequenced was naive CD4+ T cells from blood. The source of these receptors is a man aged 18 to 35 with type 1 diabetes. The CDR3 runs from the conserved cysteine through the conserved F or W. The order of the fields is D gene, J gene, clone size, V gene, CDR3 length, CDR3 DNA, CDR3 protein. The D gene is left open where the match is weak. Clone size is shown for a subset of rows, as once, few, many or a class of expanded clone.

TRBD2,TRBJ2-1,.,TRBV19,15,TGTGCCAGTACTCGGACTAGCGGGAGAAGCGGTGAGCAGTTCTTC,CASTRTSGRSGEQFF
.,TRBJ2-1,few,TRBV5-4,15,TGTGCCAGCAGCTTGAGTTTCGGCCTCGACAATGAGCAGTTCTTC,CASSLSFGLDNEQFF
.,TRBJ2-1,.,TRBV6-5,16,TGTGCCAGCAGTTCGGGGCTAGCAAGGGGAGACAATGAGCAGTTCTTC,CASSSGLARGDNEQFF
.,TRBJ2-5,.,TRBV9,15,TGTGCCAGCAGCGTAGACCCAACCCAGGGAGAGACCCAGTACTTC,CASSVDPTQGETQYF
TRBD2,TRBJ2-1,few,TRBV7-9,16,TGTGCCAGCAGCGATGCACCGGGACTAGCGGATAATGAGCAGTTCTTC,CASSDAPGLADNEQFF
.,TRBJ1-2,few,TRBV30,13,TGTGCCTGGAGTGAGGGGAGCTACTATGGCTACACCTTC,CAWSEGSYYGYTF
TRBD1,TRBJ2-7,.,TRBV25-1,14,TGTGCCAGCAGTGGGACAGGCTTACGTAGAGAGCAGTACTTC,CASSGTGLRREQYF
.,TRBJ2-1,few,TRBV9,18,TGTGCCAGCAGCGTGGGGCCATCTGGAGCGGCAGCTTACAATGAGCAGTTCTTC,CASSVGPSGAAAYNEQFF
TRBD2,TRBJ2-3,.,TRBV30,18,TGTGCCTGGAGTGTACCCCTTTCTAGCGGGGGGGCAACAGATACGCAGTATTTT,CAWSVPLSSGGATDTQYF
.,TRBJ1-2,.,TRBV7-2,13,TGTGCCAGCAGCTTCGGGTCCTCCTATGGCTACACCTTC,CASSFGSSYGYTF
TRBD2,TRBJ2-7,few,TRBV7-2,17,TGTGCCAGCAGCAAATGGACTAGCGGGAGATCTCCCTACGAGCAGTACTTC,CASSKWTSGRSPYEQYF
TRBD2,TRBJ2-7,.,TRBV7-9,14,TGTGCCAGCAGCCTAGCGGCGCTCCCTCATTCCACGAATTTC,CASSLAALPHSTNF
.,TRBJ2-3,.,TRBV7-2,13,TGTGCCAGCAGCTTAGGGCTCTGGGTTCGGAAGTATTTT,CASSLGLWVRKYF
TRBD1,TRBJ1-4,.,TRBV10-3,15,TGTGCCATCAGTGATTCCGGGACAGCAAGTGAAAAACTGTTTTTT,CAISDSGTASEKLFF
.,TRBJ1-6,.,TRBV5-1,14,TGCGCCAGCAGCTCCCCGGGAGGGGATTCACCCCTCCACTTT,CASSSPGGDSPLHF
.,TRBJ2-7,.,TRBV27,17,TGTGCCAGCAGTATGAGGTCCCGAGACAGCGGAGCCTACGAGCAGTACTTC,CASSMRSRDSGAYEQYF
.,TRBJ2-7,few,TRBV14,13,TGTGCCAGCAGCCTTCGGCGGGACCACGAGCAGTACTTC,CASSLRRDHEQYF
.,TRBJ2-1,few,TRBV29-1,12,TGCAGCGTAGGGACCGTCGTGAATGAGCAGTTCTTC,CSVGTVVNEQFF
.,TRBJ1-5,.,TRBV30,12,TGTGCCTGGAGTGTCAACAATCAGCCCCAGCATTTT,CAWSVNNQPQHF
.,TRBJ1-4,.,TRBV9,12,TGTGCCAGCAGCGCTTACCGGGGAAAACTGTTTTTT,CASSAYRGKLFF
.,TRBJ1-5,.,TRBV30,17,TGTGCCTGGAGTGTTGCGGTGGGGGGCTCCTTTGGTCAGCCCCAGCATTTT,CAWSVAVGGSFGQPQHF
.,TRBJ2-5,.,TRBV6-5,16,TGTGCCAGCAGTTATTACCCAGGGCGGGGTAGGGGGACCCAGTACTTC,CASSYYPGRGRGTQYF
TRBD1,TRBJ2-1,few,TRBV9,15,TGTGCCAGCAGCGGGCGGGACAGGGTTAGGGATGAGCAGTTCTTC,CASSGRDRVRDEQFF
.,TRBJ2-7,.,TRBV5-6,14,TGTGCCAGCACCTACCGACAGAGAGGCAGCGAGCAGTACTTC,CASTYRQRGSEQYF
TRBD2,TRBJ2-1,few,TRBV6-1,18,TGTGCCATCAGTGGCTTGGGACTAGCGGGAGGGCCCAGCAATGAGCAGTTCTTC,CAISGLGLAGGPSNEQFF
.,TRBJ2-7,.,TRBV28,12,TGTGCCAGCAGCCCTGAGGGGAACGAGCAGTACTTC,CASSPEGNEQYF
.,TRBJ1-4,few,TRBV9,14,TGTGCCAGCAGCCGGACAACAACTAATGAAAAACTGTTTTTT,CASSRTTTNEKLFF
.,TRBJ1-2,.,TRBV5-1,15,TGCGCCAGCAGCTTCGACAGGTTAATATCCAAAGGCTACACCTTC,CASSFDRLISKGYTF
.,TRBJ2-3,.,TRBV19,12,TGTGCCAGTAGCCGAAAGTGGGATACGCAGTATTTT,CASSRKWDTQYF
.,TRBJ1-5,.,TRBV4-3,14,TGCGCCAGCAGCCAAGTCTTTGAGGGTCAGCCCCAGCATTTT,CASSQVFEGQPQHF
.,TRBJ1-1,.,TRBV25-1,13,TGTGCCAGCAGTGACGGGAGAAACACTGAAGCTTTCTTT,CASSDGRNTEAFF
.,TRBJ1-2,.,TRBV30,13,TGTGCCTGGAGTGGAGGGATGCACTATGGCTACACCTTC,CAWSGGMHYGYTF
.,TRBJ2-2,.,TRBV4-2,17,TGTGCCAGCAGCCAGCCCCCGGGAACAGAGAACACCGGGGAGCTGTTTTTT,CASSQPPGTENTGELFF
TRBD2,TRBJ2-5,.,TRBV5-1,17,TGCGCCAGCAGCTTGTTAGCGGGAGCGTCAGGGGCCGAGACCCAGTACTTC,CASSLLAGASGAETQYF
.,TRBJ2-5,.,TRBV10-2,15,TGCGCCAGCAGTGAATCCCCAACAGCCTCGGAGACCCAGTACTTC,CASSESPTASETQYF
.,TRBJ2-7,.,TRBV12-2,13,TGTGCAAGTCGCTTAGACCGGTCCGGCGAGCAGTACTTC,CASRLDRSGEQYF
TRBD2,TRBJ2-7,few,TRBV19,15,TGTGCCAGTAGTACGGGACTAGCGGGGATCTACGAGCAGTACTTC,CASSTGLAGIYEQYF
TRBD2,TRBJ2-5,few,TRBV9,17,TGTGCCAGCAGCGTAGCCGGGACTAGCGGGGTTTGGGAGACCCAGTACTTC,CASSVAGTSGVWETQYF
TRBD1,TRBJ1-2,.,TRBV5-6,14,TGTGCCAGCAGCTTGGCCGGGACAGGCTATGGCTACACCTTC,CASSLAGTGYGYTF
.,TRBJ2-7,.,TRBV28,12,TGTGCCGCCCAGGGACACTCCTCCGAGCAGTACTTC,CAAQGHSSEQYF
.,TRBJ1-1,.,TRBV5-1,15,TGCGCCAGCAGCTCCGCCCAGGCCCTGAACACTGAAGCTTTCTTT,CASSSAQALNTEAFF
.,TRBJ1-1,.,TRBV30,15,TGTGCCTGGAGTCCGACCCTCGACAGGTTTACTGAAGCTTTCTTT,CAWSPTLDRFTEAFF
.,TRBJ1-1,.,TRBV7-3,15,TGTGCCAGCAGCCCAACAGGCAGGGAGGGCTCTGAAGCTTTCTTT,CASSPTGREGSEAFF
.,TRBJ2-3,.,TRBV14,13,TGTGCCAGCAGCCAATCCGGACGGACTACGCAGTATTTT,CASSQSGRTTQYF
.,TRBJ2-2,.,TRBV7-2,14,TGTGCCAGCGACTCCGGGACCAACACCGGGGAGCTGTTTTTT,CASDSGTNTGELFF
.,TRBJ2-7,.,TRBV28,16,TGTGCCAGCTTCTCTACCGGGCTTTTGGGAACCTACGAGCAGTACTTC,CASFSTGLLGTYEQYF
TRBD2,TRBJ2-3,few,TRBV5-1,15,TGCGCCAGCATCGCAGGCGGGGGGCGAACAGATACGCAGTATTTT,CASIAGGGRTDTQYF
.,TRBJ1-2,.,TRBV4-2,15,TGTGCCAGCAGCCAAGAGAAGACGGGGCCCTATGGCTACACCTTC,CASSQEKTGPYGYTF
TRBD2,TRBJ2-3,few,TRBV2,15,TGTGCCAGCAGTGTCACTAGCGGTTCTGGAGATACGCAGTATTTT,CASSVTSGSGDTQYF
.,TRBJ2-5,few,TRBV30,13,TGTGCCTGGAGCCTTGGGGGGCAAGAGACCCAGTACTTC,CAWSLGGQETQYF
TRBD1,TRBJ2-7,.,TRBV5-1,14,TGCGCCAGCAGCTTAGGGACAGGGTCCCACGAGCAGTACTTC,CASSLGTGSHEQYF
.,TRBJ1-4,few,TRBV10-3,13,TGTGCCATCAGTGAGTCGATAGCTGAAAAACTGTTTTTT,CAISESIAEKLFF
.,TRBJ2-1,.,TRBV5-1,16,TGCGCCAGCAGCCCCGGCTGGGGGTCGGCCTACAATGAGCAGTTCTTC,CASSPGWGSAYNEQFF
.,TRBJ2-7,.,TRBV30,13,TGTGCCTGGAGTAAGGGGCTAGCCCACGAGCAGTACTTC,CAWSKGLAHEQYF
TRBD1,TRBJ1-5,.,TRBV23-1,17,TGCGCCAGCAGTCAATCCGGGTCGGGACAGGACAATCAGCCCCAGCATTTT,CASSQSGSGQDNQPQHF